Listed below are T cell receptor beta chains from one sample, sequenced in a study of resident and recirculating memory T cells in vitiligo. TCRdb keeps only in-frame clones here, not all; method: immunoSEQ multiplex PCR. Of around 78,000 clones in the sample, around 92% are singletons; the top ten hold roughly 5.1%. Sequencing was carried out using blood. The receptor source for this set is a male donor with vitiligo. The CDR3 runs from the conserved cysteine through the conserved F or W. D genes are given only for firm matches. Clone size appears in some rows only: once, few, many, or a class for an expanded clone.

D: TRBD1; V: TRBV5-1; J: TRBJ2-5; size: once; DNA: TGCGCCAGCAAAACCGGGACAGGGGTCCAAGAGACCCAGTACTTC; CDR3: CASKTGTGVQETQYF
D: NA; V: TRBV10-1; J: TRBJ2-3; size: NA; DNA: TGCGCCAGCAGTGGGATTCAGGGCGGCACAGATACGCAGTATTTT; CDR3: CASSGIQGGTDTQYF
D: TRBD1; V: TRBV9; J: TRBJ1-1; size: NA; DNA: TGTGCCAGCAGCGGACCGGAGACAGGGGACACTGAAGCTTTCTTT; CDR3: CASSGPETGDTEAFF
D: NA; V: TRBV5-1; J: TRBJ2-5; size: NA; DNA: TGCGCCAGCAGCCGTGGAGGGCGTGAAGAGACCCAGTACTTC; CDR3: CASSRGGREETQYF
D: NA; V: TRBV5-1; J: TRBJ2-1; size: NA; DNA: TGCGCCAGCAACCTTGACACCTACAATGAGCAGTTCTTC; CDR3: CASNLDTYNEQFF
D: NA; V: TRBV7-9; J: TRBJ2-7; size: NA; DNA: TGTGCCAGCAGCTTTACCGTAGCCGTGGATTACGAGCAGTACTTC; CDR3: CASSFTVAVDYEQYF
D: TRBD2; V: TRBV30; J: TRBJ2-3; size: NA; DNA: TGTGCCTGGAGTAGGGGACTAGCGGGAGTAACAGATACGCAGTATTTT; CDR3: CAWSRGLAGVTDTQYF
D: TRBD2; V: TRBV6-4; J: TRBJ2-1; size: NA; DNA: TGTGCCAGCAGTGACTGGACTAGCGGGAGCCCTGAGCAGTTCTTC; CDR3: CASSDWTSGSPEQFF
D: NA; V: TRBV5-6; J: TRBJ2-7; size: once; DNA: TGTGCCAGCAGCTTGGGAGGGGACACCTACGAGCAGTACTTC; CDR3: CASSLGGDTYEQYF
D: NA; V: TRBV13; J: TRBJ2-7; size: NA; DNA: TGTGCCAGCAGCTTAGAACCAGCGGTGGGGGAGCAGTACTTC; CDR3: CASSLEPAVGEQYF
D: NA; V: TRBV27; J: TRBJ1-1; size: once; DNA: TGTGCCAGCAGTGGAGGGGCCCACACTGAAGCTTTCTTT; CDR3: CASSGGAHTEAFF
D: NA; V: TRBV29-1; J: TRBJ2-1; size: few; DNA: TGCAGCGTTGGCGTTTACAATGAGCAGTTCTTC; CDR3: CSVGVYNEQFF
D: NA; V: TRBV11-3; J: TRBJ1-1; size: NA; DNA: TGTGCCAGCAGTACCGGGGACAAACCCTACACTGAAGCTTTCTTT; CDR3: CASSTGDKPYTEAFF
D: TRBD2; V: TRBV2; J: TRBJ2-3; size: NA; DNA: TGTGCCAGCAGGACTAGCGGGAGTGAGGTGATAGATACGCAGTATTTT; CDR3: CASRTSGSEVIDTQYF
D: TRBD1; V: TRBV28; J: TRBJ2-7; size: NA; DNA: TGTGCCAGCAGTCCAGGACAGGCCACCTACGAGCAGTACTTC; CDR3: CASSPGQATYEQYF
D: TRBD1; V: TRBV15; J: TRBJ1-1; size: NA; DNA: TGTGCCACCAGCCCCACCCCGGACAGGGTGAACACTGAAGCTTTCTTT; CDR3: CATSPTPDRVNTEAFF
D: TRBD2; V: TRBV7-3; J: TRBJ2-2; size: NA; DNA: TGTGCCAGCAGCTTACGTGCGGGAGTGGCCGGGGAGCTGTTTTTT; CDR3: CASSLRAGVAGELFF
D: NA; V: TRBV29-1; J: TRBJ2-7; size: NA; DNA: TGCAGCGCCGAGGTCCCTTACCTATCTACTAGAGAGCAGTACTTC; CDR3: CSAEVPYLSTREQYF